Detailed here is one TCR beta chain. Its target is unknown. Repertoires were generated with immunoSEQ multiplex PCR, while TCRdb's copy carries only in-frame clones and drops some. Of over 450,000 clones in the sample, roughly nine tenths were seen once. This sample was included in a study of Ad26.COV2.S vaccination and SARS-CoV-2 variants. Overall study: Recipients of Ad26.COV2.S got it intramuscularly, once or twice 56 days apart.

Findings and limits, study-wide: Spike-specific TCR breadth was greater in vaccine than placebo recipients.

The CDR3 totals 14 residues. Germline V gene sequence: CDR1 SNHLY, CDR2 FYNNEI. V lost 7 bases and J 4 bases, leaving 17 bases between the germline ends. Treatment reported: roughly 18 received Ad26.COV2.S at low or high dose, single or two shots; roughly 5 received placebo; per-sample allocation not given. Sampling occurred on day 63 after the first vaccine or placebo injection. The sequence was obtained from a person aged 18-65 years who received the Ad26.COV2.S COVID-19 vaccine or a placebo. The V gene is TRBV2, the J gene TRBJ2-7, with no clear D. Sequencing used peripheral blood, obtained in a trial of Ad26.COV2.S vaccine versus placebo. CDR3 residues: CASMSTLSPYEQYF. The CDR3 bases are TGTGCCAGCATGTCTACTCTAAGCCCATACGAGCAGTACTTC. Using reference TRBV2 and TRBJ2-7 for the parts outside the CDR3, the full variable domain is EPEVTQTPSHQVTQMGQEVILRCVPISNHLYFYWYRQILGQKVEFLVSFYNNEISEKSEIFDDQFSVERPDGSNFTLKIRSTKLEDSAMYFCASMSTLSPYEQYFGPGTRLTVT.